Listed here is a single T cell receptor (beta chain). This entry is derived from a study of cytomegalovirus exposure and HLA in healthy donors. Primers included in the PCR were 60 Vbeta and 13 Jbeta primers. Clones were read by immunoSEQ multiplex PCR, and TCRdb kept only the in-frame ones, dropping some. The sample holds 150,000 or so clones, approximately 71% seen once. The CDR3 covers 15 residues. V gave up 0 bases and J gave up 9 bases, with 16 bases separating them. The germline CDR1 and CDR2 sequences are SGHDT and YYEEEE. This chain joins TRBV5-6 and TRBJ2-1; D perhaps matches TRBD1 (6 bases). The TCR sequence derives from a man aged 35 to 55 in good health and CMV-seronegative. Source material: PBMCs. CDR3 sequence reads: CASSLDRELGSEQFF. The CDR3 nucleotides are TGTGCCAGCAGCTTGGACAGGGAACTTGGTAGTGAGCAGTTCTTC. The variable domain in full, with the rest retrieved from reference TRBV5-6 and TRBJ2-1, is DAGVTQSPTHLIKTRGQQVTLRCSPKSGHDTVSWYQQALGQGPQFIFQYYEEEERQRGNFPDRFSGHQFPNYSSELNVNALLLGDSALYLCASSLDRELGSEQFFGPGTRLTVL.